These 12 T cell receptor beta chains were sequenced from one sample in a study of blood T cell repertoires in COVID-19. The protocol was immunoSEQ multiplex PCR, while the TCRdb copy is restricted to in-frame clones and leaves out a portion. The sample includes over 40,000 clones, around 92% of them seen just once. Sequencing was done on a sample of peripheral blood. All receptors come from a human donor in a cohort sampled during active COVID-19.

The chain combines TRBV15 with TRBJ2-7, with D possibly being TRBD1 (5 bases). Germline CDR1 reads LNHNV; CDR2 reads YYDKDF (reference sequence). The CDR3 consists of 16 residues. Trimming left V 4 bases short and J 3 bases short, with 19 bases between. CDR3 bases: TGTGCCACCAGCAATCCCGCAACTAAAGGGGACTACGAGCAGTACTTC. Residues: CATSNPATKGDYEQYF. The full variable domain, rest sourced from reference TRBV15 and TRBJ2-7, is DAMVIQNPRYQVTQFGKPVTLSCSQTLNHNVMYWYQQKSSQAPKLLFHYYDKDFNNEADTPDNFQSRRPNTSFCFLDIRSPGLGDTAMYLCATSNPATKGDYEQYFGPGTRLTVT.

The table lists this clone with a count of one. The chain uses TRBV6-5 and TRBJ2-3; 9 bases agree with TRBD2. V was clipped by 8 bases and J by 0 bases; unmatched bases: 3. Per germline, CDR1 MNHEY and CDR2 SVGAGI. The CDR3 length is 14 residues. CDR3 protein: CASLSGGSTDTQYF. The CDR3 coding sequence is TGTGCCAGCTTGAGCGGGGGGAGCACAGATACGCAGTATTTT.

This clone counts as large. The rearrangement links TRBV10-2 to TRBJ2-1; no clear D gene. The CDR3 contains 14 residues. Deletions cut 8 bases from V and 0 bases from J, with 11 bases between. CDR1 is WSHSY and CDR2 is SAAADI in the germline V gene. The CDR3 region has the DNA TGCGCCAGCCCCAAGCACCGCTCCTACAATGAGCAGTTCTTC. As protein: CASPKHRSYNEQFF.

The table lists this clone with a count of one. The rearrangement links TRBV2 to TRBJ1-2, with TRBD1 identical over 9 bases. CDR1 and CDR2 from the germline V gene are SNHLY and FYNNEI. V gave up 6 bases and J gave up 7 bases; unmatched junction bases: 0. The CDR3 spans 11 residues. The CDR3 DNA sequence: TGTGCCAGCAGGGGACAGGGTGGCTACACCTTC. This encodes CASRGQGGYTF. Full variable domain (rest looked up from reference TRBV2 and TRBJ1-2): EPEVTQTPSHQVTQMGQEVILRCVPISNHLYFYWYRQILGQKVEFLVSFYNNEISEKSEIFDDQFSVERPDGSNFTLKIRSTKLEDSAMYFCASRGQGGYTFGSGTRLTVV.

This chain links TRBV4-1 with TRBJ2-1, with TRBD2 matching 9 bases. This CDR3 has 17 residues. Per germline, CDR1 MGHRA and CDR2 YSYEKL. Trimming removed 0 bases from V and 5 bases from J; junction bases left unmatched: 8. The CDR3 DNA follows: TGCGCCAGCAGCCAAGATAGTTCTAGCGGGGCCCACAATGAGCAGTTCTTC. Translated, it gives CASSQDSSSGAHNEQFF.

The chain has TRBV29-1 and TRBJ2-6; D gene unclear. Germline V gene sequence: CDR1 SQVTM, CDR2 ANQGSEA. There are 14 residues in the CDR3. The germline V and J ends were trimmed by 5 bases and 4 bases, with 12 bases remaining between them. CDR3 in amino acids: CSVISGAGANVLTF. In nucleotides, the CDR3 is TGCAGCGTTATTAGTGGAGCGGGGGCCAACGTCCTGACTTTC. The full variable domain, rest sourced from reference TRBV29-1 and TRBJ2-6, is SAVISQKPSRDICQRGTSLTIQCQVDSQVTMMFWYRQQPGQSLTLIATANQGSEATYESGFVIDKFPISRPNLTFSTLTVSNMSPEDSSIYLCSVISGAGANVLTFGAGSRLTVL.

This chain links TRBV10-3 with TRBJ1-6; D remains ambiguous. V dropped 3 bases and J dropped 6 bases, with 12 bases sitting between them. Germline loops: CDR1 ENHRY, CDR2 SYGVKD. The CDR3 covers 15 residues. This CDR3 reads CAISEIPTGNSPLHF. In nucleotides, the CDR3 is TGTGCCATCAGTGAAATCCCGACGGGTAATTCACCCCTCCACTTT.

This chain uses TRBV21-1 with TRBJ2-7; TRBD1 is the table's D call, not checked against the DNA. TRBV21-1 corresponds to a pseudogene. There are 21 residues in the CDR3. CDR3 coding DNA: TGTGCCAGCAGCAAAGACCCACTTGGACAGGGGGCAGATGCCCGAACCTACGAGCAGTACTTC. Its protein product is CASSKDPLGQGADARTYEQYF.

The CDR3 DNA is TGTGCCAGCAGCCAAGATGTCCTCTTTAGCTACAATGAGCAGTTCTTC. It is translated as CASSQDVLFSYNEQFF. The rearrangement joins TRBV3-1 (or the pseudogene TRBV3-2) to TRBJ2-1; no clear D. Germline values: CDR1 LGHDT, CDR2 YNNKEL (reference sequence). The CDR3 contains 16 residues. Trimming left V 0 bases short and J 3 bases short, with 12 bases between.

The chain employs TRBV7-8 and TRBJ1-6; tentative D call: TRBD1 (6 bases). V was cut by 1 base and J by 7 bases, with 14 bases left in between. The CDR3 has 16 residues. The V gene's germline CDR1 is SGHVS and CDR2 FQNEAQ. The CDR3: CASSLDQGMGNSPLHF. The CDR3 bases are TGTGCCAGCAGCTTAGACCAGGGGATGGGCAATTCACCCCTCCACTTT.

The gene calls are TRBV2 and TRBJ2-5; 10 nucleotides align to TRBD2. The germline V gene encodes CDR1 SNHLY and CDR2 FYNNEI. V trimming: 2 bases; J trimming: 5 bases; junction bases outside the gene matches: 8. The CDR3 has 16 residues. In DNA, the CDR3 is TGTGCCAGCAGTGAATTGCTAGCGGGGGCGGGGGAGACCCAGTACTTC. As protein: CASSELLAGAGETQYF.

CDR3 loop: CAWSPGQYSGANVLTF. CDR3 bases: TGTGCCTGGAGTCCGGGACAGTACTCTGGGGCCAACGTCCTGACTTTC. The J gene is TRBJ2-6, the V gene TRBV30; 7 nucleotides align to TRBD1. V lost 2 bases, J lost 0 bases, and 4 bases stayed unmatched. Germline CDR1 and CDR2: GTSNPN and SVGIG (reference sequence). This CDR3 region has 16 residues.